This T cell receptor (beta chain) is drawn from a study of cytomegalovirus exposure and HLA in healthy donors (TCRdb year 2017). Context from the whole study: An earlier analysis of roughly 570 of the donors reported 250 to 350 Gb of sequence data and roughly 120 million unique TCR beta sequences obtained from roughly 180 million T cells. An early release covering 550 to 700 HLA-typed donors comprised about 300 gigabases of sequencing data and about 90 million unique TCR sequences. The genetic ancestry cluster associated with self-reported Caucasian donors included about 81% of the roughly 360 genotyped donors. The aim of the study was to test whether cataloging public T cell receptors could identify signatures of past pathogen exposure. The study used immunosequencing to profile the T cell repertoires of approximately 690 subjects and linked those repertoires to cytomegalovirus serostatus. A separate validation cohort of some 130 different subjects was used in addition to the roughly 670-subject first cohort. High-throughput TCR immunosequencing, statistical association of individual TCRs with disease status, and machine learning were combined to predict cytomegalovirus infection status. To study patterns of TCR occurrence, a later analysis re-analyzed previously published TCR beta repertoires from more than 550 donors and added high-resolution HLA genotyping. The later analysis used no new phenotypic data to find candidate immune exposures, relying instead on TCR beta sequences and their occurrence across donors. An earlier analysis of around 640 of the donors used high-throughput TCR beta sequencing to judge whether each TCR beta V gene segment behaved as functional or pseudogenic. Alongside the repertoire data, information on donor age, sex, ethnicity and CMV serostatus was compiled. Genome-wide SNP genotypes for about 65% of the 666 donors were used in a later genetic analysis, which treated that subset as a discovery cohort. All discovery cohort repertoires had been generated on a single sequencing platform. Class I and class II HLA loci were covered by the typing at four-digit resolution. Typing coverage differed by locus: A, B, C, DRB1 and DQB1 were typed in about 629-640 donors, DQA1 in 522, DPA1 in 600 to 610, and DPB1 in just under 490. Four to six DR-DQ haplotypes were handled as single units for association and clustering because linkage in the cohort was strong. On average, 235,054 unique TCR beta nucleotide sequences were sequenced per donor among 300 to 500 genotyped donors of the cohort, with 15% to 20% of those sequences being non-productive. General study outcomes and caveats: Some IMGT-functional V segments, including TRBV6-2 and TRBV6-3, could not be distinguished by the 87-base-pair reads and were therefore excluded. A later analysis associated 15,000 to 20,000 TCR beta sequences with specific HLA alleles at a false discovery rate of 0.05. The earlier analysis of 587 of the donors excluded 15 to 20 rarely observed V segments, including chromosome 9 orphons, because counts were too low. Cytomegalovirus status was reported to be diagnosed by the classifier with high specificity and sensitivity in both the original and validation cohorts. A few of the identified cytomegalovirus-associated TCR beta chains were confirmed in vitro to be specific for cytomegalovirus antigens. A later analysis reported that several top co-occurrence clusters appeared linked to parvovirus B19, influenza, CMV and Epstein-Barr virus. A total of 150 or so TCR beta chains were listed by the study as associated with cytomegalovirus. In a later analysis, HLA-associated TCR beta chains were found to be more clonally expanded and to have lower generation probabilities than equally common non-associated chains. Assigning TCR associations to individual alleles was difficult when HLA alleles, especially DR and DQ, strongly co-occurred. Only TCR beta chains were sequenced in this cohort, and the absence of alpha or paired-chain data limited detectable features. A cluster of highly shared sequence variants was judged likely to represent a technical artifact of the sequencing pipeline. Correlated functional status among segregating V segments might be attributable to linkage disequilibrium, but an unknown experimental factor could not be ruled out. Because HLA typing was unavailable for some donors at each locus, only the typed subset was used in association tests. In an earlier analysis of about 540 of the donors, most TCR beta V segments were observed in productive rearrangements about 87% or about 30% of the time, broadly matching IMGT annotations. For the cohort, immune exposure information was limited to CMV serostatus. Most CMV-associated TCR beta chains appeared to be HLA-restricted in a later analysis, and the HLA associations seemed to be driven largely by CMV exposure. A further reported finding was that TCR beta sequences accurately predicted the HLA-A and HLA-B alleles for most subjects in the first cohort. Presence/absence analyses assumed roughly uniform sequencing depth across donors, an assumption that may not hold. In a later analysis, TCR association rates were found to vary across HLA loci, with the most associated TCRs seen for DRB1 alleles and the fewest for HLA-C alleles. Compared with the approximately 600-donor mean, donors in an Asian-associated ancestry cluster had fewer N-insertions in productive TCRs, according to a later genetic analysis. In a later genetic analysis, a missense DCLRE1C variant was associated with V-gene and J-gene trimming of TCR beta chains, and the association was replicated in an independent cohort. Across donors, most TCR sequences were observed very rarely, whereas some public TCRs were present in many individuals. The authors suggested that the approach could potentially be extended to other disease states and immunological phenotypes.

The germline V gene provides CDR1 SGHTA and CDR2 FQGTGA. The germline V end is reduced by 2 bases and the J end by 4 bases; junction bases left unmatched: 4. The CDR3 has 15 amino acids, counting the end cysteine and phenylalanine. Just CDR3 DNA is preserved here, 45 bases in frame from base 1. The cohort consisted of 600 or so healthy bone marrow donors. All cohort members were sampled while nominally healthy, although unrecorded immune exposures were likely present. The donor tested CMV seropositive and was one of the 289 seropositive cohort members. Every donor gave a peripheral blood sample, and the peripheral blood mononuclear cells from that sample were used for TCR beta sequencing. Genomic DNA extraction from the blood cell samples was performed with the Qiagen DNeasy Blood Extraction Kit. Library preparation employed the immunoSEQ multiplex PCR assay. The multiplex PCR relied on a mix of 60 forward primers for TCR Vbeta segments and 13 reverse primers for TCR Jbeta segments. The CDR3 region of rearranged TCR beta genes was amplified from genomic DNA by a multiplex PCR assay. On the Illumina HiSeq System, the amplified TCR beta libraries were sequenced as 87-base-pair reads. Per the authors' processing: Across the 666 repertoires, a later analysis counted approximately 75 million unique TCR beta chains, about 10 million of which were shared by at least two donors. Raw reads were error-corrected and collapsed into unique sequences with a nearest-neighbor algorithm that merged closely related sequences to remove PCR and sequencing errors. V, D and J gene segments were assigned by aligning CDR3 sequences to IMGT reference sequences. Each retained sequence needed at least a six-nucleotide match to both a V gene segment and a J gene segment. Rearrangements were called productive when the CDR3 lacked stop codons and stayed in frame with V and J; all others were non-productive. CDR3 was defined by IMGT convention, running from the second conserved V-encoded cysteine to the conserved J-encoded phenylalanine. The earlier analysis of fewer than 750 of the donors excluded sequences that lacked an unambiguous match to a single V gene segment. In an earlier analysis of several hundred of the donors, V segments were called functional above 56.7% productive rearrangements and were called segregating when the between-donor standard deviation exceeded 5%. To diagnose cytomegalovirus status from the catalog of TCR beta chain sequences, a statistical classification framework was built. A later analysis assigned V and J genes by comparing TCR nucleotide sequences with IMGT/GENE-DB human TR gene sequences. A later analysis assigned CDR3 sequences and most-parsimonious VDJ recombination scenarios with the TCRdist pipeline. In a later analysis, each TCR beta chain was defined by its CDR3 amino acid sequence together with its V-gene family, and reads lacking a unique V-gene family were excluded. As a way to deal with suspected cross-contamination and a sequencing artifact, a later analysis dropped approximately 570 nucleotide sequences that were highly shared and had low generation probability. In a later analysis, a clonal expansion index was calculated for each public chain from normalized within-repertoire ranks of inferred template counts. Generation probabilities in a later analysis came from a VDJ recombination model fitted to out-of-frame rearrangements, and those results were checked against IGoR. In a later analysis, TCR-TCR, TCR-HLA and TCR-CMV co-occurrence was scored with hypergeometric tests, and a repertoire-size bias correction was applied to TCR pairs. False discovery rates were estimated in a later analysis by permuting HLA or CMV assignments 20 times. In a later analysis, co-occurring TCRs were grouped using DBSCAN, with TCRdist sequence similarity added in when clustering inside HLA-allele-positive subsets. For co-occurrence clustering, repertoires with fewer than 30,000 or more than 120,000 public chains were excluded, along with four to six repertoires with anomalous nucleotide sharing. Drawn from immuneACCESS, this table holds only the in-frame rearrangements with V and J called that TCRdb kept. Clones are partly lost; checked studies trace under half to an unresolved V gene and leave the rest unexplained. That table gives V, J and clone size, and the DNA gave D and trimming. Recorded for this sample are 200,000 to 300,000 clones; 82% of them occurred a single time. The top ten clonotypes cover 4.5% to 6% of the sample.

This clone was seen only a few times. The target of this receptor is not known. Per-base qualities were not stored, and no clone one base away is much larger. This receptor was taken from a woman in her 40s in good health and CMV-seropositive. The specimen sequenced was PBMCs. The rearrangement combines TRBV7-3 with TRBJ2-1, with 8 junctional bases fitting TRBD2. The nucleotide sequence reads TGTGCCAGCAGCTTACAGCGGGGGCCGTACAATGAGCAGTTCTTC. This gives the protein CASSLQRGPYNEQFF.